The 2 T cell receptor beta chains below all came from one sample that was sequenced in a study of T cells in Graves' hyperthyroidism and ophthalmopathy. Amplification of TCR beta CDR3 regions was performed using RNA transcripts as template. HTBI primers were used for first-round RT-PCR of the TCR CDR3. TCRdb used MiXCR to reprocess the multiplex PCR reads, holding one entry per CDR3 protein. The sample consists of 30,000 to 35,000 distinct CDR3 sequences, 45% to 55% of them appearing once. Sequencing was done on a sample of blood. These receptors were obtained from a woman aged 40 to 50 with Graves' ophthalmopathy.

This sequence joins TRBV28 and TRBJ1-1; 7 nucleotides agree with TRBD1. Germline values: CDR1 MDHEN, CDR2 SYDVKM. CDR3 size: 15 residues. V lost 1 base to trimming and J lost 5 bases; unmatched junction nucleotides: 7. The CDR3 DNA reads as TGTGCCAGCAGTTTATATACGACAGGGAATACTGAAGCTTTCTTT. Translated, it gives CASSLYTTGNTEAFF.

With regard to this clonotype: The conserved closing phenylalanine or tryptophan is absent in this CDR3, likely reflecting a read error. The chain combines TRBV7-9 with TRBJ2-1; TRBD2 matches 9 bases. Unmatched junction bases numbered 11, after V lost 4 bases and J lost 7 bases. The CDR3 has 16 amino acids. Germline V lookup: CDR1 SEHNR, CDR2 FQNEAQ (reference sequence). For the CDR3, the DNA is TGTGCCAGCAGCTCACCCCCTCGACTAGCGGAGAATGAGCAGTTCCTC. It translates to CASSSPPRLAENEQFL.